A single sample gave rise to the 2 T cell receptor beta chains below, sequenced in a study of T cell responses to AZD1222 COVID-19 vaccine. Clones were read by immunoSEQ multiplex PCR, and TCRdb kept only the in-frame ones, dropping some. Of approximately 24,000 clones in the sample, approximately 88% were seen once. This specimen consisted of peripheral blood, obtained 28 days after the second AZD1222 dose. These receptors came from an adult who received the AZD1222 COVID-19 vaccine.

V is TRBV6-1 and J is TRBJ2-5, with D possibly being TRBD2 (6 bases). Trimming pared 3 bases from V and 5 bases from J, leaving 19 bases between. Germline lookup yields CDR1 MNHNS and CDR2 SASEGT. The length of the CDR3 is 16 residues. This CDR3 is CASSDISQAGGETQYF. The CDR3 nucleotides read TGTGCCAGCAGTGATATCTCACAAGCGGGTGGGGAGACCCAGTACTTC.

The chain couples TRBV6-1 to TRBJ2-7; D is unclear. The germline V and J ends were trimmed by 1 base and 10 bases, with 5 bases remaining between them. Germline CDR1 reads MNHNS; CDR2 reads SASEGT. The CDR3 extends over 10 amino acids. The chain's CDR3 is CASSEVSQYF. The CDR3 coding sequence is TGTGCCAGCAGTGAAGTCAGCCAGTACTTC.